This T cell receptor (beta chain) was recovered during a study of neurological immune-mediated disorders (dated by TCRdb to about 2019). Regarding the complete study: Among the approximately 35 multiple sclerosis patients, relapsing-remitting MS accounted for 31 and secondary progressive MS accounted for 3. The cohort included 68 subjects: about 14 with HAM/TSP, about 35 with multiple sclerosis, and roughly 20 healthy controls. Using UMI-based sequencing, the study compared peripheral blood TCR-beta repertoires from patients with HTLV-I-associated myelopathy (HAM/TSP), patients with multiple sclerosis, and healthy controls. Longitudinal samples, technical triplicates and paired sorted CD4+ and CD8+ T-cell subsets, alongside PBMC samples, were included among the roughly 110 TCR-beta libraries.

The germline V gene sets CDR1 to SGHVS and CDR2 to FQNEAQ. V and J are truncated by 7 bases and 4 bases respectively, leaving an intervening sequence of 28 bases. The CDR3 runs 18 amino acids, cysteine and phenylalanine included. CDR3 DNA only is kept here, 54 bases in frame from base 1. To synthesize cDNA, template-switch 5'RACE was performed with a primer carrying a 10-nucleotide random unique molecular identifier so that each TCR transcript was tagged. Every sequencing run yielded over 200 million TCR-beta sequences covering 15-18 subjects. Total RNA was extracted with the RNeasy kit. The KAPA Real-time Library Amplification kit was used to amplify TCR-beta VDJ regions with primers for the TCR constant region and the 5'RACE anchor. Sample indexes and Illumina adaptors were added in a first PCR, and a second PCR then increased library yield. After Ampure bead purification, the roughly 650 bp TCR product was size-selected on a 2% E-gel SizeSelection system. Before pooling, library quality was assessed on a Bioanalyzer, concentration was determined with Qubit, and library quantification was performed with the Kapa Library Quantification kit. An Illumina HiSeq 2500 was used to sequence the libraries paired-end at 2 x 150 bp. To increase sequence diversity, about 23-30% phiX was spiked into each library pool. The published analysis was carried out like this. Quality-filtered reads were processed with the UMI-based MiGEC pipeline, which removed over 75% of raw TCR sequences during error correction. IMGT germline references were used for aligning VDJ genes, and each clonotype was defined as a unique CDR3 amino acid sequence together with its V-J genes. Clonal expansion, Shannon diversity, and CDR3 relatedness (CalcPairwiseDistances, ClusterSamples) were evaluated with VDJtools, and phylogenetic trees were built with CLCbio workbench. Clones with at least 8 unique UMIs were defined as expanded, with this threshold being based on coefficient-of-variation modelling across technical triplicates. In-frame beta chains were kept once TCRdb had trimmed the public reads at Q25 with fastp and called clones with MiXCR. Each CDR3 protein appears once, grouped with its most common genes and DNA. TCRdb, not the authors, supplied the V and J calls. Recorded for this sample are roughly 65,000 distinct CDR3 sequences; over 5% of them occurred a single time. Roughly 5% of the sample goes to the ten largest clones.

To note about this clonotype: It lacks a known antigen. Base qualities are missing; no much larger clone stands one base away.

For the unsorted PBMC libraries, 2 million PBMCs were stored in RNAlater at -80 degrees C until RNA extraction and were used to generate the libraries. The multiple sclerosis patients were enrolled in a US clinical protocol that used magnetic resonance imaging to evaluate disease progression. PBMCs were separated from peripheral blood using Ficoll-Hypaque density gradient centrifugation and then cryopreserved in liquid nitrogen. The paper as a whole reports these results and caveats: In a phylogenetic analysis, the repertoires of 18 out of 34 MS patients fell into a single cluster of related CDR3 sequences, pointing to a possible signature at the repertoire level. No clinical or MRI features were associated with the MS cluster, and the authors said that larger cohorts are needed. TCR clonal expansion was highest in HAM/TSP patients and lowest in MS patients, with MS patients falling below even healthy controls. Expanded clones from different subjects shared no identical CDR3 amino acid sequences, which suggests that TCR-beta repertoires were private in all groups.

The sequence links TRBV7-8 to TRBJ1-2; TRBD1 is a weak D gene call, 5 bases matching. The sample was PBMCs. This TCR derives from a human donor with multiple sclerosis. The donor label of this sample is uncertain. This receptor has the CDR3 CASTGGGTAIGPSYGYTF. The nucleotides read TGTGCCAGCACCGGAGGCGGGACGGCTATAGGCCCCTCCTATGGCTACACCTTC.